Given below is one T cell receptor beta chain in context. Its antigen is not known. The data were obtained in a study of radiotherapy plus CTLA-4 blockade in lung cancer. Whole-study findings and limits: Following radiotherapy plus ipilimumab, tumor-derived TCR clones expanded in the blood.

Germline V gives CDR1 LNHDA, CDR2 SQIVND (reference sequence). V dropped 2 bases and J dropped 4 bases, with 14 bases sitting between them. The CDR3 sequence is 16 residues long. Produced via immunoSEQ multiplex PCR; TCRdb's table is partial and in-frame only. The table records 60,000 to 70,000 clones, around 83% of them present only once. The chain uses TRBV19 and TRBJ2-2, with D maybe TRBD1 (6 bases). Sequenced material: peripheral blood, taken from a patient treated with radiotherapy plus ipilimumab. The clonotype comes from a human donor with non-small cell lung cancer who had a partial response to radiotherapy plus ipilimumab. In DNA form, the CDR3 reads TGTGCCAGTAGTATACCTAGGGGGAGTGGCACCGGGGAGCTGTTTTTT. Its protein is CASSIPRGSGTGELFF.